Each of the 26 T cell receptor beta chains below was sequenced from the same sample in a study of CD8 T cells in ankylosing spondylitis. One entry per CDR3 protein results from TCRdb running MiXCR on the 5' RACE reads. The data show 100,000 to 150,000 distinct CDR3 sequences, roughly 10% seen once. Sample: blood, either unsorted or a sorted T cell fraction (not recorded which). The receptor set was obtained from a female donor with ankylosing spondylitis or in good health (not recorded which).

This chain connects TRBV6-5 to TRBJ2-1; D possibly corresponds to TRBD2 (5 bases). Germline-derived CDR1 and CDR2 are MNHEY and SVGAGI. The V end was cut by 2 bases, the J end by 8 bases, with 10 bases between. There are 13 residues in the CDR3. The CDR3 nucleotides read TGTGCCAGCAGTTACGGGCTAGCCTATGAGCAGTTCTTC. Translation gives CASSYGLAYEQFF.

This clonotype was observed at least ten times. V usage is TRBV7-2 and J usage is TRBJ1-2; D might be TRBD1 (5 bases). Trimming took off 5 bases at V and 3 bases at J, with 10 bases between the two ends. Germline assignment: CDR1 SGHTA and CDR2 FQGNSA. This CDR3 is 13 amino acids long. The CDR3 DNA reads TGTGCCAGCAGCCTGACAGTTGACTATGGCTACACCTTC. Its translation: CASSLTVDYGYTF.

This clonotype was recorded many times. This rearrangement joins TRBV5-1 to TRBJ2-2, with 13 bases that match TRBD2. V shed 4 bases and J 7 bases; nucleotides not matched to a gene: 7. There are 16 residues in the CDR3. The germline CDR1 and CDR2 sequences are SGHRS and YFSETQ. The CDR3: CASSPTGLAGVGELFF. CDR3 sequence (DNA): TGCGCCAGCAGCCCTACCGGACTAGCGGGAGTCGGGGAGCTGTTTTTT.

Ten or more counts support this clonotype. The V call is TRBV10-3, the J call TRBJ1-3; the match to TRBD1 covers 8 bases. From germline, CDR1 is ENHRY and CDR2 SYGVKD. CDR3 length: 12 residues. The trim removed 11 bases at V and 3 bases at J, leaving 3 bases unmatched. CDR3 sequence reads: CASQGGGNTIYF. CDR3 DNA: TGTGCCTCACAGGGGGGTGGAAACACCATATATTTT.

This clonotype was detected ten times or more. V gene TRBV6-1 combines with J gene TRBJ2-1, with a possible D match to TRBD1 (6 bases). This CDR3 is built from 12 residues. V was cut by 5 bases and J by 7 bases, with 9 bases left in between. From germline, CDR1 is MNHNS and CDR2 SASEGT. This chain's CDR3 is CASSQQGNEQFF. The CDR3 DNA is TGTGCCAGCAGTCAACAGGGAAATGAGCAGTTCTTC.

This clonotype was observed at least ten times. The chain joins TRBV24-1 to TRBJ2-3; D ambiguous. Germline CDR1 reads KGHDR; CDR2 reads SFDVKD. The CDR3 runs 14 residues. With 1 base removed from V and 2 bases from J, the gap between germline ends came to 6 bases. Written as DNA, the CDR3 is TGTGCCACCAGTGATTTAGGATACACAGATACGCAGTATTTT. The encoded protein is CATSDLGYTDTQYF.

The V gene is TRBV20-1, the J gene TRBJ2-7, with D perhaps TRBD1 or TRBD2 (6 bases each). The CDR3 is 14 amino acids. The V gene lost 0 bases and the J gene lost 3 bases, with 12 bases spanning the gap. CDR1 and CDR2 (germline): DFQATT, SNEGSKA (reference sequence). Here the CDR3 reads CSAREGEGGYEQYF. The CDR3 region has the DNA TGCAGTGCTAGAGAAGGAGAGGGGGGCTACGAGCAGTACTTC.

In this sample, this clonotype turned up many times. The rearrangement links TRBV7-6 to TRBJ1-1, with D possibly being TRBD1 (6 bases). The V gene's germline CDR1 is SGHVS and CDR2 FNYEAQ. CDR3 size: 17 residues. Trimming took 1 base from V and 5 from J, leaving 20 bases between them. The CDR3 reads CASSLVEWQGRWTEAFF. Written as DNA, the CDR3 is TGTGCCAGCAGCTTAGTAGAGTGGCAGGGGAGATGGACTGAAGCTTTCTTT.

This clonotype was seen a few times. DNA for the CDR3: TGTGCCAGCAGTTCATCCGGACTGGTAGATACGCAGTATTTT. It encodes CASSSSGLVDTQYF. The chain combines TRBV28 with TRBJ2-3; possible D gene TRBD2, 5 bases. V dropped 4 bases and J dropped 5 bases, with 13 bases sitting between them. The CDR3 sequence is 14 residues long. The V gene's germline CDR1 is MDHEN and CDR2 SYDVKM.

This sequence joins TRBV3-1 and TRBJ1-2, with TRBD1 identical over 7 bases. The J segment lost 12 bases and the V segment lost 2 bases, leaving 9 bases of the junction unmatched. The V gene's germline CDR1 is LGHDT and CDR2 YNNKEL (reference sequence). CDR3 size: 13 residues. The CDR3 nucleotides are TGTGCCAGCAGCCAACGACAGGGTGACGGCGACACCTTC. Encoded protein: CASSQRQGDGDTF.

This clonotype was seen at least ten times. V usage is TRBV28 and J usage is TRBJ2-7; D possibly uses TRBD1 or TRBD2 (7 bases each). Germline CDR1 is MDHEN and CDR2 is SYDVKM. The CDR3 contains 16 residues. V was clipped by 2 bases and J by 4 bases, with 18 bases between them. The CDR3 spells CASSLRPGRGGYEQYF. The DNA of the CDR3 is TGTGCCAGCAGTTTAAGGCCGGGCAGGGGGGGATACGAGCAGTACTTC.

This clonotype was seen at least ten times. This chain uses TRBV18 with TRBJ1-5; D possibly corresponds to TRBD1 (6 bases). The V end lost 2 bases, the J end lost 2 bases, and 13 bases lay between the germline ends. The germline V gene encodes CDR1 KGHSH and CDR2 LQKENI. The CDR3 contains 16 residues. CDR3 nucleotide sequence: TGTGCCAGCTCACCAGGGGCAGGGGATGGCAATCAGCCCCAGCATTTT. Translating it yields CASSPGAGDGNQPQHF.

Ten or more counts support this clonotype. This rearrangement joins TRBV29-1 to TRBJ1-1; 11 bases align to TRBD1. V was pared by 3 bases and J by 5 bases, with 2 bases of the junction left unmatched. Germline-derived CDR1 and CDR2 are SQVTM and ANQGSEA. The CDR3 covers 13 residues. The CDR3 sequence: CSVEGQGGTEAFF. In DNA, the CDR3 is TGCAGCGTTGAGGGACAGGGGGGGACTGAAGCTTTCTTT.

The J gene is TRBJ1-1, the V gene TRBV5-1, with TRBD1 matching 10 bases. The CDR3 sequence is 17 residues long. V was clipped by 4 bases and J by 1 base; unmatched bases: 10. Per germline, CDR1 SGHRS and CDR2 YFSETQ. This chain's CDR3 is CASSRMGQGPGNTEAFF. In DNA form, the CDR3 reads TGCGCCAGCAGCCGCATGGGACAGGGGCCGGGGAACACTGAAGCTTTCTTT.

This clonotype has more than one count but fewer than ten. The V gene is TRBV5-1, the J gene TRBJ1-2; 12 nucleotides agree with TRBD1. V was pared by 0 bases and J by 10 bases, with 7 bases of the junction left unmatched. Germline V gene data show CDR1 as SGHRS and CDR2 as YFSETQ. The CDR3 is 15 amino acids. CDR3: CASSLAGTGGENYTF. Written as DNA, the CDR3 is TGCGCCAGCAGCTTGGCGGGGACAGGGGGCGAGAACTACACCTTC.

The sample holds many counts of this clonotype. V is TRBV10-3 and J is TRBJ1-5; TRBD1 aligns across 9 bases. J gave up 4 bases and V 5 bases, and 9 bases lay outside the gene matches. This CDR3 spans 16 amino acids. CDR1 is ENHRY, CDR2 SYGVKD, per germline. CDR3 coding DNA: TGTGCCATCAGTCCCACCGGGACAGGGCAAAATCAGCCCCAGCATTTT. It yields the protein CAISPTGTGQNQPQHF.

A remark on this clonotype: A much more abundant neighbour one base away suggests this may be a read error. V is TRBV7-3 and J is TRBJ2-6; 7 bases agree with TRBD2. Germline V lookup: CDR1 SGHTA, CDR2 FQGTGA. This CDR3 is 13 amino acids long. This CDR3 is CTTRAGGANVLTF. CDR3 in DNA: TGTACCACCCGAGCGGGGGGGGCCAACGTCCTGACTTTC.

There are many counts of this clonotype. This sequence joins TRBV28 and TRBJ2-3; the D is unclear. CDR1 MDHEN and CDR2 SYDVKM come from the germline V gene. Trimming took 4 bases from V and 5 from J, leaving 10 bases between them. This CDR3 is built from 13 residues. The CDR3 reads CASSSTPEDTQYF. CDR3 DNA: TGTGCCAGCAGTTCAACCCCTGAAGATACGCAGTATTTT.

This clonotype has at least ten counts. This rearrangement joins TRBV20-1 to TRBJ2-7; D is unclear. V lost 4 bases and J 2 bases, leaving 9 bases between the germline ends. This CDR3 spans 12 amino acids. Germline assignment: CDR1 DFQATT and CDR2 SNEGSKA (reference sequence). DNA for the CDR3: TGCAGTGCTAACCTCGAAACCTACGAGCAGTACTTC. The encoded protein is CSANLETYEQYF.

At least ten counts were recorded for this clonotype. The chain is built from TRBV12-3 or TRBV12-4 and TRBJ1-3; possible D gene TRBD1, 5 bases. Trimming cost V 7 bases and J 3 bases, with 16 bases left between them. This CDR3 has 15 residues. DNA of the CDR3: TGTGCCAGCACGGGGCTTGAGGATTTTGGAAACACCATATATTTT. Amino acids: CASTGLEDFGNTIYF.

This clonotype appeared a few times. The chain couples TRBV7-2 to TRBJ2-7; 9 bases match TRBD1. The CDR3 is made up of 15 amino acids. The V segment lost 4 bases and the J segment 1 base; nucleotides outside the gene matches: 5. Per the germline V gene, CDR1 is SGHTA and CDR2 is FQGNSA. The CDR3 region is CASSSRQGVSYEQYF. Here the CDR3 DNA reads TGTGCCAGCAGCTCCCGACAGGGGGTATCCTACGAGCAGTACTTC.

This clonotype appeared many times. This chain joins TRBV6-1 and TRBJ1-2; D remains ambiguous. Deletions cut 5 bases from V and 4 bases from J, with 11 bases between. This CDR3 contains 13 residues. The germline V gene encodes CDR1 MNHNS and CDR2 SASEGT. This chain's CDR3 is CASSTVSFYGYTF. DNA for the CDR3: TGTGCCAGCAGTACGGTCTCCTTCTATGGCTACACCTTC.

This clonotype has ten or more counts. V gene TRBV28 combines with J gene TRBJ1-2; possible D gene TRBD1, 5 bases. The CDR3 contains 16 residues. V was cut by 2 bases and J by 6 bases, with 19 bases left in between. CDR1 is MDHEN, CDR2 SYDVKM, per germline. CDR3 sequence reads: CASSLADPGTADGYTF. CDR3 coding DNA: TGTGCCAGCAGTTTAGCGGACCCCGGGACGGCTGATGGCTACACCTTC.

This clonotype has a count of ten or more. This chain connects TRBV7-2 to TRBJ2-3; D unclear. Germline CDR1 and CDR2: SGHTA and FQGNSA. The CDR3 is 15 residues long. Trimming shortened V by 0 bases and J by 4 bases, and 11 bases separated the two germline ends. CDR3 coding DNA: TGTGCCAGCAGCTTAGCACGGTCCGGCCCAGATACGCAGTATTTT. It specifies CASSLARSGPDTQYF.

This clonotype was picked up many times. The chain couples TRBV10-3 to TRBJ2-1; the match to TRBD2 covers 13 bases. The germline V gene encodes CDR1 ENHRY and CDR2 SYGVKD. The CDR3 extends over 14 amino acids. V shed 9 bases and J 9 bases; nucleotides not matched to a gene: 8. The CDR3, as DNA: TGTGCCATAGGACTAGCGGGAGAGATTGGTGAGCAGTTCTTC. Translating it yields CAIGLAGEIGEQFF.

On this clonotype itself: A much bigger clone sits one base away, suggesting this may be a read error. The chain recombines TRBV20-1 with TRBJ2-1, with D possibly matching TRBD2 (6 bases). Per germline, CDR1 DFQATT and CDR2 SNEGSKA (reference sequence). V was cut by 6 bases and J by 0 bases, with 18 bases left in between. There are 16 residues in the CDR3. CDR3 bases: TGCAGTGCCACCGACAAGGGACTGAGCTCCTACAATGAGCAGTTCTTC. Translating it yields CSATDKGLSSYNEQFF.